These T cell receptor beta chains were read from a single sample in a study of CD8 T cells in Susac syndrome. TCRdb analysed the immunoSEQ multiplex PCR reads with MiXCR anew, one entry per CDR3 protein. Among tens of thousands of distinct CDR3 sequences listed, 90% to 95% were seen once. Sequenced sample: CD8+ T cells from PBMCs. Receptors were obtained from a human donor with multiple sclerosis. Each CDR3 is given with its conserved first and last residue. The D gene is left open where the match is weak.

v_gene	d_gene	CDR3aa
TRBV19	NA	CASSPLPGIVTEAFF
TRBV30	NA	CAWDENTGELFF
TRBV4-3	NA	CASSQGRVPGEQYF
TRBV2	NA	CASSEYAGLVNEQFF
TRBV4-1	NA	CASSQSGPLNSPLHF
TRBV19	NA	CASSSQSANTEAFF
TRBV6-1	TRBD2	CATTPVLRGAPNEQFF
TRBV12-3/TRBV12-4	NA	CASSPRSPGDEQFF
TRBV4-3	TRBD2	CASSQEIAGGSYNEQFF
TRBV5-1	TRBD1	CASSLAFGTGYNEQFF
TRBV19	NA	CASRMRGSYEQYF
TRBV7-8	TRBD2	CASRGLAGGVTDTQYF
TRBV6-1	NA	CASSPPFLGPGFYGYTF
TRBV12-3/TRBV12-4	NA	CASLGSFTEAFF
TRBV29-1	TRBD1	CSVEDGTGASGNTIYF
TRBV23-1	NA	CASSQGAYQRPRPGELFF
TRBV9	NA	CASSADRDTGGNYGYTF
TRBV28	NA	CASSFGDGTNTGELFF